A single sample is the source of the 21 T cell receptor beta chains below, sequenced in a study of lymphopenia after photon versus proton radiotherapy. Clones were read by immunoSEQ multiplex PCR, and TCRdb kept only the in-frame ones, dropping some. The sample carries about 39,000 clones, approximately 90% recorded once. The starting material was peripheral blood, obtained from a patient treated with photon-based radiotherapy. These receptors were collected from a man in his 60s with cholangiocarcinoma.

The rearrangement joins TRBV28 to TRBJ2-5; D is undetermined. The assigned J gene may be wrong: the sequence end matches TRBJ2-7 better. The CDR3 contains 14 residues. Germline lookup yields CDR1 MDHEN and CDR2 SYDVKM. CDR3: CASTLLSSPYEQYF. CDR3 in DNA: TGTGCCAGCACCCTACTTAGCTCGCCATACGAGCAGTACTTC.

The chain recombines TRBV28 with TRBJ2-7; D gene ambiguous. This CDR3 comprises 11 residues. In germline, CDR1 is MDHEN, CDR2 SYDVKM. Trimming stripped 6 bases from V and 4 bases from J, with 7 bases between. CDR3 bases: TGTGCCAGCAGCTCCCAGTACGAGCAGTACTTC. Its protein is CASSSQYEQYF.

This clone was picked up one time. The V call is TRBV5-1, the J call TRBJ2-3; 11 bases are a match to TRBD2. Per the germline V gene, CDR1 is SGHRS and CDR2 is YFSETQ. V dropped 0 bases and J dropped 3; count of bases not matched to a gene: 6. The CDR3 covers 17 residues. The CDR3 sequence: CASSLVTSGSGTDTQYF. The CDR3 region has the DNA TGCGCCAGCAGCTTGGTAACTAGCGGGAGTGGGACAGATACGCAGTATTTT.

This clone was seen more than once but under ten times. J is TRBJ2-7 and V is TRBV7-2; D is perhaps TRBD1 (6 bases). The V gene lost 8 bases and the J gene lost 0 bases, with 14 bases spanning the gap. Germline V CDR1 and CDR2: SGHTA, FQGNSA. The CDR3 contains 14 residues. The CDR3 reads CASSIRTDSYEQYF. DNA of the CDR3: TGTGCCAGCTCCATACGGACAGACTCCTACGAGCAGTACTTC.

The chain combines TRBV18 with TRBJ1-3; D not resolved. Deletions cut 1 base from V and 2 bases from J, with 9 bases between. The CDR3 consists of 15 residues. Germline V CDR1 and CDR2: KGHSH, LQKENI. DNA for the CDR3: TGTGCCAGCTCACCACAGCCCAACCCTGGAAACACCATATATTTT. Amino acids: CASSPQPNPGNTIYF. The whole variable domain, remainder taken from reference TRBV18 and TRBJ1-3, is NAGVMQNPRHLVRRRGQEARLRCSPMKGHSHVYWYRQLPEEGLKFMVYLQKENIIDESGMPKERFSAEFPKEGPSILRIQQVVRGDSAAYFCASSPQPNPGNTIYFGEGSWLTVV.

The rearrangement uses TRBV6-5 and TRBJ1-1; TRBD1 is a possible D gene (5 bases). Trimming removed 2 bases at V and 3 bases at J, with 10 bases between. The CDR3 spans 14 residues. Germline CDR1 reads MNHEY; CDR2 reads SVGAGI. CDR3 loop: CASSYTTGHTEAFF. CDR3 nucleotides: TGTGCCAGCAGTTACACCACAGGTCACACTGAAGCTTTCTTT.

The rearrangement links TRBV7-8 to TRBJ2-7, with 10 bases identical to TRBD1. The CDR3 is 14 amino acids. Germline assignment: CDR1 SGHVS and CDR2 FQNEAQ. V was pared by 5 bases and J by 3 bases, with 4 bases of the junction left unmatched. The CDR3, as DNA: TGTGCCAGCAGCCCCCGGGACAGGGGCTACGAGCAGTACTTC. It specifies CASSPRDRGYEQYF.

The chain has TRBV6-1 and TRBJ2-7; tentative D call: TRBD2 (6 bases). V was clipped by 6 bases and J by 0 bases, with 12 bases between them. Germline CDR1 is MNHNS and CDR2 is SASEGT. CDR3 length: 14 amino acids. The CDR3 protein is CASRVAASSYEQYF. The CDR3 DNA reads as TGTGCCAGCAGAGTAGCGGCGAGCTCCTACGAGCAGTACTTC.

The V and J genes are TRBV27 and TRBJ2-7; 9 bases fit TRBD1. CDR1 and CDR2 from the germline V gene are MNHEY and SMNVEV (reference sequence). The CDR3 has 15 amino acids. The J segment lost 7 bases and the V segment lost 5 bases, leaving 12 bases of the junction unmatched. The CDR3 sequence is CASSTPGTGYGEQYF. CDR3 coding DNA: TGTGCCAGCAGTACTCCCGGGACAGGGTATGGGGAGCAGTACTTC.

V usage is TRBV29-1 and J usage is TRBJ2-1; 7 positions match TRBD1. The CDR3 has 14 residues. V trimming: 3 bases; J trimming: 0 bases; junction bases outside the gene matches: 2. Looked up from germline, CDR1 is SQVTM and CDR2 is ANQGSEA. The CDR3 nucleotides are TGCAGCGTTGATGCAGGGGGCTCCTACAATGAGCAGTTCTTC. The encoded protein is CSVDAGGSYNEQFF.

CDR3 DNA sequence: TGTGCCAGCAGTTCAACCACTGAAGCTTTCTTT. It translates to CASSSTTEAFF. The genes are TRBV28 and TRBJ1-1; D call uncertain. V shed 4 bases and J shed 4 bases, with 4 bases lying between them. Germline V gene data show CDR1 as MDHEN and CDR2 as SYDVKM. The length of the CDR3 is 11 residues. The whole variable domain, filled in from reference TRBV28 and TRBJ1-1, reads DVKVTQSSRYLVKRTGEKVFLECVQDMDHENMFWYRQDPGLGLRLIYFSYDVKMKEKGDIPEGYSVSREKKERFSLILESASTNQTSMYLCASSSTTEAFFGQGTRLTVV.

The CDR3 DNA sequence: TGCGCCAGCAGCCGAGAATACTCTGGAAACACCATATATTTT. This gives the protein CASSREYSGNTIYF. The chain couples TRBV4-1 to TRBJ1-3; D unclear. CDR1 is MGHRA and CDR2 is YSYEKL in the germline V gene. The CDR3 runs 14 residues. Between the trimmed V and J ends, which lost 4 bases and 0 bases, there was a span of 7 bases.

The chain couples TRBV19 to TRBJ2-1; possible D gene TRBD2, 6 bases. The CDR3 has 13 amino acids. The V end lost 0 bases, the J end lost 9 bases, and 9 bases lay between the germline ends. Germline V gene sequence: CDR1 LNHDA, CDR2 SQIVND (reference sequence). CDR3 protein: CASSIDLGGEQFF. In DNA, the CDR3 is TGTGCCAGTAGTATAGATCTGGGGGGTGAGCAGTTCTTC.

This chain joins TRBV2 and TRBJ2-5; D not certain. The CDR3 spans 14 residues. The ends were cut back, 1 base at V and 2 bases at J, with 8 bases in the middle. Germline assignment: CDR1 SNHLY and CDR2 FYNNEI. In DNA form, the CDR3 reads TGTGCCAGCAGTGAAGATTGGGGTCAAGAGACCCAGTACTTC. Its protein is CASSEDWGQETQYF. The variable domain in full, completed from reference TRBV2 and TRBJ2-5, reads EPEVTQTPSHQVTQMGQEVILRCVPISNHLYFYWYRQILGQKVEFLVSFYNNEISEKSEIFDDQFSVERPDGSNFTLKIRSTKLEDSAMYFCASSEDWGQETQYFGPGTRLLVL.

The chain recombines TRBV7-6 with TRBJ2-3; 11 bases fit TRBD2. Germline values: CDR1 SGHVS, CDR2 FNYEAQ. The CDR3 covers 15 residues. V lost 5 bases to trimming and J lost 6 bases; unmatched junction nucleotides: 7. The DNA for the CDR3 is TGTGCCAGCAGCATGCTAGCGGGGGGTTCGGATACGCAGTATTTT. This gives the protein CASSMLAGGSDTQYF. Filled out from reference TRBV7-6 and TRBJ2-3, the complete variable domain reads GAGVSQSPRYKVTKRGQDVALRCDPISGHVSLYWYRQALGQGPEFLTYFNYEAQQDKSGLPNDRFSAERPEGSISTLTIQRTEQRDSAMYRCASSMLAGGSDTQYFGPGTRLTVL.

V gene TRBV2 combines with J gene TRBJ2-5; the D gene is possibly TRBD1 (5 bases). V was clipped by 4 bases and J by 4 bases, with 10 bases between them. Germline CDR1 SNHLY, CDR2 FYNNEI. This CDR3 has 13 residues. The CDR3 DNA reads TGTGCCAGCAGTGCGCAGGGCTTAGAGACCCAGTACTTC. It specifies CASSAQGLETQYF.

V usage is TRBV6-1 and J usage is TRBJ2-5; tentative D call: TRBD2 (5 bases). V was pared by 4 bases and J by 5 bases, with 17 bases between. The CDR3 consists of 15 residues. Germline CDR1 MNHNS, CDR2 SASEGT. CDR3 loop: CASSAGKGPLETQYF. The CDR3 DNA reads TGTGCCAGCAGTGCCGGGAAGGGCCCACTCGAGACCCAGTACTTC.

J is TRBJ2-3 and V is TRBV28, with 9 bases that match TRBD1. Germline trimming cut 8 bases from V and 2 bases from J; bases unmatched to any gene: 8. CDR3 size: 15 residues. Per the germline V gene, CDR1 is MDHEN and CDR2 is SYDVKM. The CDR3 DNA reads TGTGCCAGCTCAGCTCGGACAGGGGACACAGATACGCAGTATTTT. Its translation: CASSARTGDTDTQYF.

CDR3 DNA: TGTGCCAGCAGCGTAGAATGGGGCACAGATACGCAGTATTTT. It codes for CASSVEWGTDTQYF. V gene TRBV9 combines with J gene TRBJ2-3; no clear D gene. Germline lookup yields CDR1 SGDLS and CDR2 YYNGEE. The CDR3 runs to 14 residues. Trimming removed 0 bases from V and 1 base from J, with 6 bases in between. Looking up the rest from reference TRBV9 and TRBJ2-3 gives the full variable domain: DSGVTQTPKHLITATGQRVTLRCSPRSGDLSVYWYQQSLDQGLQFLIQYYNGEERAKGNILERFSAQQFPDLHSELNLSSLELGDSALYFCASSVEWGTDTQYFGPGTRLTVL.

The chain employs TRBV28 and TRBJ1-6; TRBD1 is a possible D gene (5 bases). V was cut by 4 bases and J by 10 bases, with 11 bases left in between. Germline values: CDR1 MDHEN, CDR2 SYDVKM. This CDR3 has 13 amino acids. CDR3 protein: CASSWGVRSPLHF. The CDR3 region has the DNA TGTGCCAGCAGTTGGGGGGTAAGGTCACCCCTCCACTTT.

The rearrangement uses TRBV4-1 and TRBJ2-2; TRBD1 agrees at 12 bases. This CDR3 spans 19 amino acids. The germline V gene has CDR1 MGHRA and CDR2 YSYEKL. V was clipped by 3 bases and J by 4 bases; unmatched bases: 12. CDR3 protein: CASSHLPKGQGAGTGELFF. The CDR3 coding sequence is TGCGCCAGCAGCCATCTTCCCAAGGGACAGGGGGCCGGCACCGGGGAGCTGTTTTTT.